This section outlines one T cell receptor (beta chain) sequence together with its context. Its antigen is still unknown. This record comes from a study of persistence of HIV-infected CD4 T cells. Study summary: A median of 8 years of suppressive ART preceded sampling. General study points: Rare CMV-responding cells carrying HIV-1 proviruses were not analyzed separately for TCR.

This was the immunoSEQ version 4 assay in survey mode. Template was genomic DNA at around 10 ng/uL, with up to about 1 ug used per sample. Produced via immunoSEQ multiplex PCR; TCRdb's table is partial and in-frame only. Altogether tens of thousands of clones are present, around 90% being singletons, with the ten largest covering 0.47%. V lost 0 bases to trimming and J lost 4 bases, with 5 bases between them. The CDR3 spans 13 residues. Nonspecific anti-CD3/anti-CD28 bead stimulation represents the broad CD4+ T cell repertoire. Responding CD4+ T cells were sorted by upregulation of both CD40 ligand and CD69.

The source material was CD4+ T cells sorted from PBMCs after approximately 20-hour stimulation, sampled from a patient who received antiretroviral therapy. The TCR was taken from an adult woman with HIV who was CMV-seropositive. The V call is TRBV5-3, the J call TRBJ1-5, with D perhaps TRBD1 (5 bases). TRBV5-3 falls under the ORF class, with uncertain function. The CDR3 DNA is TGTGCCAGAAGCTTGGAGGGGAATCAGCCCCAGCATTTT. This sequence encodes CARSLEGNQPQHF.